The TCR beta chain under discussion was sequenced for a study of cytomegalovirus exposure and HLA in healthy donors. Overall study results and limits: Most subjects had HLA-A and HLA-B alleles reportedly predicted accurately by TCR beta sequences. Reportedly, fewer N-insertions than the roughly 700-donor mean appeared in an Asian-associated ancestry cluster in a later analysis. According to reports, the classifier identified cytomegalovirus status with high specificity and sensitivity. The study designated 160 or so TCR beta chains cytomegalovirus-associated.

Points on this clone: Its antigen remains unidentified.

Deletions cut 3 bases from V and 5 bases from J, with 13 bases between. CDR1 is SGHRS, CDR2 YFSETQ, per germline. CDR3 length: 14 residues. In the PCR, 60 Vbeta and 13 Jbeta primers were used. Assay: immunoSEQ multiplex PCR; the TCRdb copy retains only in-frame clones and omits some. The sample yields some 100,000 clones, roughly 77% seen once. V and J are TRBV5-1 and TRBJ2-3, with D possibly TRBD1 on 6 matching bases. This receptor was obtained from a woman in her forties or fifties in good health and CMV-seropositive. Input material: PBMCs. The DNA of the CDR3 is TGCGCCAGCAGCTACTCCGGGACACAAGATACGCAGTATTTT. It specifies CASSYSGTQDTQYF.